The TCR beta chain under discussion was sequenced for a study of blood T cell repertoires in COVID-19. Using immunoSEQ multiplex PCR, the repertoire was profiled, and TCRdb retains in-frame clones only, with some absent. The profile shows around 190,000 clones, approximately 82% of them singletons. Trimming removed 0 bases at V and 8 bases at J, with 13 bases between. This CDR3 contains 14 residues. Germline V CDR1 and CDR2: LGHNA, YNFKEQ. The rearrangement links TRBV4-2 to TRBJ1-2, with D possibly matching TRBD1 (6 bases). The sequence was collected from a human donor in a cohort sampled during active COVID-19. The sequencing sample was made of peripheral blood. The CDR3: CASSQDRGAGGYTF. The CDR3 DNA follows: TGTGCCAGCAGCCAAGATCGGGGGGCCGGCGGCTACACCTTC.